This is a list of T cell receptor beta chains from one sample in a study of cytomegalovirus exposure and HLA in healthy donors. The assay was immunoSEQ multiplex PCR, and TCRdb's table has in-frame clones only and misses some. The table includes 150,000 to 200,000 clones, around 92% detected once. The sequencing sample was made of PBMCs. Receptors were obtained from a woman younger than 30 in good health and CMV-seropositive. The CDR3 runs from the conserved cysteine through the conserved F or W. D genes are given only for firm matches. The size field is filled for only some rows; it gives once, few, many or a size class.

V gene	CDR3 length	clone size	D gene	J gene	CDR3 DNA	CDR3 protein
TRBV6-5	15	.	.	TRBJ1-2	TGTGCCAGCAGTTACTCGGGACAAGGCCAGTATGGCTACACCTTC	CASSYSGQGQYGYTF
TRBV15	15	.	.	TRBJ1-5	TGTGCCACCAGCAGAGACGGACAGCGAGGCCAGCCCCAGCATTTT	CATSRDGQRGQPQHF
TRBV29-1	14	once	.	TRBJ2-2	TGCAGCGTTGTAACAGGAGTGAACACCGGGGAGCTGTTTTTT	CSVVTGVNTGELFF
TRBV6-6	16	once	TRBD1	TRBJ2-7	TGTGCCAGCAGTTACCCGACCGGGACAGTCTCCTACGAGCAGTACTTC	CASSYPTGTVSYEQYF
TRBV6-1	14	.	.	TRBJ2-7	TGTGCCAGCAGCGCCCGGGAAAATTACTACGAGCAGTACTTC	CASSARENYYEQYF
TRBV19	16	once	TRBD1	TRBJ2-7	TGTGCCAGTAGTATTCGGGGACAGGGGTCCTCCTACGAGCAGTACTTC	CASSIRGQGSSYEQYF
TRBV4-2	15	.	TRBD1	TRBJ1-2	TGTGCCAGCAGCCAATCCGGGACAGGGGGGAATGGCTACACCTTC	CASSQSGTGGNGYTF
TRBV14	14	.	.	TRBJ2-1	TGTGCCAGCAGCAGAGGAAGCTCCTACAATGAGCAGTTCTTC	CASSRGSSYNEQFF
TRBV5-6	17	.	TRBD2	TRBJ2-1	TGTGCCAGCAGCTTGGTAACTAGCGGGTTCTCCTACAATGAGCAGTTCTTC	CASSLVTSGFSYNEQFF
TRBV11-2	16	.	TRBD2	TRBJ2-7	TGTGCCAGCAGCTTAATATCCACTAGCGGAGTAAGGGAGCAGTACTTC	CASSLISTSGVREQYF
TRBV4-1	16	.	.	TRBJ2-1	TGCGCCAGCAGCCAAGTCTTTCTACTAGTACCCAATGAGCAGTTCTTC	CASSQVFLLVPNEQFF
TRBV27	12	once	.	TRBJ2-1	TGTGCCAGCAGGAGGGTAAGCAATGAGCAGTTCTTC	CASRRVSNEQFF
TRBV5-1	14	once	TRBD2	TRBJ2-3	TGCGCCAGCAGCTGGACTAGCGGGAGGGATACGCAGTATTTT	CASSWTSGRDTQYF
TRBV27	16	.	TRBD1	TRBJ1-5	TGTGCCAGCAGCCGGGGGACAGGCTATAGCAATCAGCCCCAGCATTTT	CASSRGTGYSNQPQHF
TRBV7-2	13	.	.	TRBJ2-7	TGTGCCAGCAGCGCTGCCCCCAGGGCCGAGCAGTACTTC	CASSAAPRAEQYF
TRBV11-3	13	few	.	TRBJ1-1	TGTGCCAGCAGTCTAGGGGAGAACACTGAAGCTTTCTTT	CASSLGENTEAFF
TRBV29-1	13	.	TRBD1	TRBJ2-2	TGCAGCGTCCGGACAGGGACCACCGGGGAGCTGTTTTTT	CSVRTGTTGELFF
TRBV5-1	17	.	.	TRBJ1-4	TGCGCCAGCAGCCCCGGACGCGGGACGGAGCTTAATGAAAAACTGTTTTTT	CASSPGRGTELNEKLFF
TRBV11-2	12	.	TRBD1	TRBJ2-7	TGTGCCAGCAGCTTTAACAGGGGCGAGCAGTACTTC	CASSFNRGEQYF
TRBV11-2	13	.	.	TRBJ2-7	TGTGCCAGCAGCTTACTCCAGGTGTACGAGCAGTACTTC	CASSLLQVYEQYF
TRBV4-3	16	.	TRBD2	TRBJ2-7	TGCGCCAGCAGCCCCGCCCTTAGCGGGAGCTCCTACGAGCAGTACTTC	CASSPALSGSSYEQYF
TRBV11-2	16	.	.	TRBJ2-3	TGTGCCAGCAGCTTAGGGCCAGGGAATCCCCCAGATACGCAGTATTTT	CASSLGPGNPPDTQYF
TRBV4-1	14	.	.	TRBJ1-2	TGCGCCAGCAGCCAAGAGGCAGGGGACTATGGCTACACCTTC	CASSQEAGDYGYTF
TRBV19	13	.	TRBD2	TRBJ2-7	TGTGCCAGTAGTATTACTAGCGGCGACGAGCAGTACTTC	CASSITSGDEQYF
TRBV5-1	15	.	TRBD1	TRBJ2-7	TGCGCCAGCAGCTCTGACCCGGGACAGGGTTCCGAGCAGTACTTC	CASSSDPGQGSEQYF
TRBV28	9	.	.	TRBJ2-5	TGTGCCTGTGGGGCGGCCCAGTACTTC	CACGAAQYF
TRBV27	15	once	TRBD1	TRBJ2-7	TGTGCCAGCAGTACTCGGGACAGGGGGTTTAACGAGCAGTACTTC	CASSTRDRGFNEQYF
TRBV4-1	14	.	.	TRBJ1-1	TGCGCCAGCAGCCAAGAGTGGCAGGTAGCTGAAGCTTTCTTT	CASSQEWQVAEAFF
TRBV18	14	.	TRBD1	TRBJ1-2	TGTGCCAGCTCACCAGGGACAGGAGCCTATGGCTACACCTTC	CASSPGTGAYGYTF
TRBV7-6	13	once	.	TRBJ1-5	TGTGCCAGCAGCCTAAACAGCAATCAGCCCCAGCATTTT	CASSLNSNQPQHF
TRBV2	12	.	.	TRBJ1-1	TGTGCCAGCCTGTGGACAGAAATTGAAGCTTTCTTT	CASLWTEIEAFF
TRBV7-8	15	medium-sized	.	TRBJ1-5	TGTGCCAGCAGCTTAGAGGCCAGGCTCAATCAGCCCCAGCATTTT	CASSLEARLNQPQHF
TRBV19	11	once	.	TRBJ1-2	TGTGCCAGTAGTATCAACACAGACTACACCTTC	CASSINTDYTF
TRBV28	13	.	.	TRBJ2-7	TGTGCCAGCAGCTCCCTCTCTAGAGTGGGGCAGTACTTC	CASSSLSRVGQYF
TRBV6-6	14	.	.	TRBJ2-3	TGTGCCAGCAGTTCAGGACACAGCACAGATACGCAGTATTTT	CASSSGHSTDTQYF
TRBV4-1	15	.	.	TRBJ2-1	TGCGCCAGCAGCCAAGTTCTGACTGACTACAATGAGCAGTTCTTC	CASSQVLTDYNEQFF
TRBV10-3	15	.	TRBD1	TRBJ1-1	TGTGCCGCAAGACAGGGTGATGGAATGAACACTGAAGCTTTCTTT	CAARQGDGMNTEAFF
TRBV5-6	15	.	.	TRBJ1-1	TGTGCCAGCAGCATGACACCGGGTAGGGGTGCTGAAGCTTTCTTT	CASSMTPGRGAEAFF
TRBV6-5	12	.	.	TRBJ2-1	TGTGCCAGCAGTACGACTTGGAATGAGCAGTTCTTC	CASSTTWNEQFF
TRBV4-3	15	once	.	TRBJ2-7	TGCGCCAGCAGCCAAGATCAGCGGAGGACCTACGAGCAGTACTTC	CASSQDQRRTYEQYF
TRBV4-2	12	.	.	TRBJ2-3	TGTGCCAGCAGCCCACTCGGGGATACGCAGTATTTT	CASSPLGDTQYF
TRBV9	14	.	.	TRBJ2-7	TGTGCCAGCAGCGTAGATCTCGGCTCCTACGAGCAGTACTTC	CASSVDLGSYEQYF
TRBV7-8	16	.	TRBD1	TRBJ2-7	TGTGCCAGCAGAGCTACCGGGACAGGGCCCTCCTACGAGCAGTACTTC	CASRATGTGPSYEQYF
TRBV9	12	.	.	TRBJ2-1	TGTGCCAGCAGCGTACTAGCGAATGAGCAGTTCTTC	CASSVLANEQFF
TRBV30	15	.	.	TRBJ2-5	TGTGCCTGGAGTCTATCGGGGAGCGCACAAGAGACCCAGTACTTC	CAWSLSGSAQETQYF